A single sample is the source of the 27 T cell receptor beta chains below, sequenced in a study of blood T cell repertoires in COVID-19. Profiling relied on immunoSEQ multiplex PCR, and the TCRdb table lists in-frame clones only, not all of them. The sample lists about 410,000 clones, about 91% occurring once. The sequenced material came from peripheral blood. The receptor source for this set is a woman between 35 and 50 years old with COVID-19, enrolled during active disease.

The rearrangement joins TRBV5-1 to TRBJ2-1; D remains ambiguous. CDR3 length: 14 residues. The germline V gene encodes CDR1 SGHRS and CDR2 YFSETQ. Trimming removed 1 base at V and 9 bases at J, with 14 bases between. The CDR3 spells CASSLSSGDFEQFF. CDR3 nucleotides: TGCGCCAGCAGCTTGAGCTCCGGCGACTTTGAGCAGTTCTTC.

This chain joins TRBV27 and TRBJ1-1; no reliable D call. This CDR3 has 13 residues. CDR1 is MNHEY, CDR2 SMNVEV, per germline (reference sequence). V lost 3 bases, J lost 0 bases, and 5 bases lay in between. CDR3 region: CASSFFLNTEAFF. CDR3 in DNA: TGTGCCAGCAGTTTTTTCTTGAACACTGAAGCTTTCTTT.

This clone was observed once. J is TRBJ2-5 and V is TRBV2; a weak D match, TRBD2 (7 bases). The CDR3 consists of 17 residues. The V end lost 3 bases, the J end lost 4 bases, and 21 bases lay between the germline ends. Germline-derived CDR1 and CDR2 are SNHLY and FYNNEI. The DNA of the CDR3 is TGTGCCAGCAGTGAGGGGAGGGGGGGCATTTTCTTAGAGACCCAGTACTTC. It yields the protein CASSEGRGGIFLETQYF.

CDR3 protein: CASSYRTSGGANEQFF. The CDR3 DNA reads TGTGCCAGCAGTTACAGAACTAGCGGGGGGGCAAATGAGCAGTTCTTC. This chain connects TRBV6-5 to TRBJ2-1; 13 bases map to TRBD2. The CDR3 sequence is 16 residues long. Germline CDR1 reads MNHEY; CDR2 reads SVGAGI. V lost 2 bases to trimming and J lost 7 bases; unmatched junction nucleotides: 5.

The chain has TRBV2 and TRBJ2-5; a weak D match, TRBD2 (6 bases). Germline V gene lookup returns CDR1 SNHLY and CDR2 FYNNEI. The CDR3 runs to 12 residues. Trimming took 10 bases from V and 4 from J, leaving 13 bases between them. CDR3 DNA: TGTGCCACGGGGGAGAGGTTAGAGACCCAGTACTTC. Encoded protein: CATGERLETQYF.

This chain uses TRBV15 with TRBJ2-2; D is perhaps TRBD1 (6 bases). The CDR3 contains 15 residues. CDR1 and CDR2 (germline): LNHNV, YYDKDF (reference sequence). V dropped 5 bases and J dropped 6 bases, with 16 bases sitting between them. The CDR3 region is CATSGTPPGAGELFF. The CDR3 DNA follows: TGTGCCACCAGCGGTACTCCGCCAGGGGCCGGGGAGCTGTTTTTT.

The chain carries TRBV29-1 and TRBJ2-1; 9 bases match TRBD2. CDR1 SQVTM and CDR2 ANQGSEA come from the germline V gene. This CDR3 is 13 amino acids long. V shed 3 bases and J 8 bases; nucleotides not matched to a gene: 5. CDR3 coding DNA: TGCAGCGTTGAGCTAGCGGGAAATTATGAGCAGTTCTTC. Its protein is CSVELAGNYEQFF.

The chain combines TRBV4-3 with TRBJ2-2; TRBD2 might be the D (5 bases). The germline V and J ends were trimmed by 8 bases and 2 bases, with 12 bases remaining between them. The CDR3 is 14 residues long. CDR1 LGHNA and CDR2 YSLEER come from the germline V gene. CDR3 coding DNA: TGCGCCAGCGCGGGTCTCCATAACACCGGGGAGCTGTTTTTT. Translation: CASAGLHNTGELFF.

In its sample, this clone was seen once. The DNA for the CDR3 is TGTGCCAGCAGCCAGGACAGGGTTCCTTCACCCCTCCACTTT. It translates to CASSQDRVPSPLHF. The V and J genes are TRBV7-8 and TRBJ1-6, with 8 bases identical to TRBD1. The CDR3 consists of 14 residues. The germline gives CDR1 SGHVS, CDR2 FQNEAQ. Trimming took 5 bases from V and 9 from J; bases not matched to a gene: 6.

The chain combines TRBV3-1 (or the pseudogene TRBV3-2) with TRBJ1-3; TRBD1 aligns across 8 bases. CDR1 LGHDT and CDR2 YNNKEL come from the germline V gene (reference sequence). This CDR3 region has 16 residues. V lost 1 base, J lost 4 bases, and 6 bases stayed unmatched. The CDR3, as DNA: TGTGCCAGCAGCCAAGGTGGCACAGGGGGGGGAAACACCATATATTTT. This codes for CASSQGGTGGGNTIYF.

This sequence joins TRBV27 and TRBJ1-4; the match to TRBD1 covers 7 bases. With V trimmed by 6 bases and J by 3 bases, 4 bases remained unmatched. Germline CDR1 MNHEY, CDR2 SMNVEV (reference sequence). The CDR3 totals 14 residues. CDR3 DNA sequence: TGTGCCAGCAGAGGGGGCGAGGCTAATGAAAAACTGTTTTTT. Its translation: CASRGGEANEKLFF.

This chain connects TRBV5-4 to TRBJ1-4; 8 bases are shared with TRBD1. Trimming removed 5 bases from V and 3 bases from J; junction bases left unmatched: 6. This CDR3 contains 15 residues. Germline CDR1 is SGHNT and CDR2 is YYREEE (reference sequence). In DNA, the CDR3 is TGTGCCAGCAGTTTGCAGGGGGCGGCTAATGAAAAACTGTTTTTT. Amino acid sequence: CASSLQGAANEKLFF.

The V call is TRBV12-3 or TRBV12-4, the J call TRBJ1-5; a weak D match, TRBD1 (6 bases). This CDR3 is 13 amino acids long. V was clipped by 7 bases and J by 7 bases, with 14 bases between them. The CDR3 nucleotides read TGTGCCAGCACCCAACAGGGAGGGCAGCCCCAGCATTTT. Its translation: CASTQQGGQPQHF.

The chain carries TRBV20-1 and TRBJ2-1, with TRBD1 matching over 8 bases. The CDR3 contains 15 residues. Germline V lookup: CDR1 DFQATT, CDR2 SNEGSKA (reference sequence). V gave up 3 bases and J gave up 1 base; unmatched junction bases: 5. The chain's CDR3 is CSASRDRRSYNEQFF. The CDR3 DNA sequence: TGCAGTGCTAGTCGGGACAGGAGGTCCTACAATGAGCAGTTCTTC.

CDR3 nucleotides: TGTGCCACTAGCGGGATCTTCTCCTACGAGCAGTACTTC. This translates into CATSGIFSYEQYF. The rearrangement links TRBV7-8 to TRBJ2-7; 9 bases fit TRBD2. This CDR3 has 13 residues. V trimming: 10 bases; J trimming: 0 bases; junction bases outside the gene matches: 4. Looked up from germline, CDR1 is SGHVS and CDR2 is FQNEAQ.

The chain uses TRBV6-2 or TRBV6-3 and TRBJ2-2; 7 bases agree with TRBD1. Trimming cost V 5 bases and J 3 bases; bases outside gene matches: 6. Germline CDR1 is MNHEY and CDR2 is SVGEGT. CDR3 size: 15 residues. The CDR3 here is CASSRQGGDTGELFF. In DNA form, the CDR3 reads TGTGCCAGCAGTCGACAGGGCGGTGACACCGGGGAGCTGTTTTTT.

The rearrangement joins TRBV3-1 (or the pseudogene TRBV3-2) to TRBJ2-3; 12 positions match TRBD2. V lost 3 bases to trimming and J lost 6 bases; unmatched junction nucleotides: 10. CDR1 and CDR2 (germline): LGHDT, YNNKEL (reference sequence). The CDR3 loop spans 17 amino acids. The CDR3 DNA reads TGTGCCAGCAGCCACAATTTTAGACTAGCGGGAGTGGATACGCAGTATTTT. Protein sequence: CASSHNFRLAGVDTQYF.

This chain uses TRBV10-3 with TRBJ2-1; 9 bases agree with TRBD2. The junction had 8 bases not matched to a gene; V was cut back by 11 bases and J by 0 bases. This CDR3 comprises 15 residues. Germline V gives CDR1 ENHRY, CDR2 SYGVKD. The DNA for the CDR3 is TGTGCCTCGACCCGACTAGCGGACTCCTACAATGAGCAGTTCTTC. Its protein product is CASTRLADSYNEQFF.

The count of this clone is one. The V call is TRBV24-1, the J call TRBJ1-2; D is possibly TRBD1 (5 bases). The CDR3 contains 12 residues. V lost 7 bases to trimming and J lost 8 bases, with 13 bases between them. The V gene's germline CDR1 is KGHDR and CDR2 SFDVKD. In DNA, the CDR3 is TGTGCCACCAGAGGGGACTTTGAGGGCTACACCTTC. Encoded protein: CATRGDFEGYTF.

This chain uses TRBV9 with TRBJ1-2; D may be TRBD1 (6 bases). Trimming stripped 0 bases from V and 2 bases from J, with 11 bases between. CDR3 size: 15 residues. CDR1 SGDLS and CDR2 YYNGEE come from the germline V gene. The CDR3 protein is CASSVGGHPNYGYTF. DNA for the CDR3: TGTGCCAGCAGCGTAGGGGGACACCCGAACTATGGCTACACCTTC.

The chain uses TRBV16 and TRBJ2-5; no clear D. This CDR3 is 14 amino acids long. Trimming cost V 2 bases and J 2 bases, with 9 bases left between them. CDR1 is KGHSY, CDR2 FQNENV, per germline. The CDR3 reads CASSQLAGQETQYF. CDR3 DNA sequence: TGTGCCAGCAGCCAACTGGCAGGTCAAGAGACCCAGTACTTC.

This clone was detected a few times. This chain connects TRBV6-4 to TRBJ2-3; TRBD2 aligns across 11 bases. Germline V CDR1 and CDR2: MRHNA, SNTAGT. The junction had 5 bases not matched to a gene; V was cut back by 7 bases and J by 5 bases. The CDR3 runs 14 residues. The CDR3 DNA sequence: TGTGCCAGCAAGACTAGCGGGGACGGAGATACGCAGTATTTT. Residues: CASKTSGDGDTQYF.

V and J are TRBV9 and TRBJ2-5, with 9 bases identical to TRBD2. Germline values: CDR1 SGDLS, CDR2 YYNGEE. Trimming cost V 0 bases and J 2 bases; bases outside gene matches: 14. The CDR3 length is 19 residues. Here the CDR3 reads CASSVARGSGSGIQETQYF. Written as DNA, the CDR3 is TGTGCCAGCAGCGTAGCACGGGGTAGCGGGAGCGGTATACAAGAGACCCAGTACTTC.

The chain recombines TRBV10-3 with TRBJ1-2; TRBD1 agrees at 10 bases. V shed 6 bases, J shed 4 bases, and the junction held 14 bases outside the gene matches. The CDR3 runs to 17 residues. Germline V gives CDR1 ENHRY, CDR2 SYGVKD. The CDR3 sequence: CAIRDRDRGTFGYGYTF. Here the CDR3 DNA reads TGTGCCATCAGAGACCGGGACAGGGGAACGTTTGGCTATGGCTACACCTTC.

In DNA form, the CDR3 reads TGCGCCAGCAGCCAAGCGAAGGGTCTAGCGGGGGCCGCAGATACGCAGTATTTT. Its translation is CASSQAKGLAGAADTQYF. The chain combines TRBV4-1 with TRBJ2-3, with 10 positions matching TRBD2. Trimming took 1 base from V and 4 from J; bases not matched to a gene: 11. The CDR3 loop spans 18 amino acids. Germline-derived CDR1 and CDR2 are MGHRA and YSYEKL.

The rearrangement joins TRBV7-9 to TRBJ2-2; possibly TRBD2 for D (5 bases). Germline values: CDR1 SEHNR, CDR2 FQNEAQ (reference sequence). CDR3 length: 15 amino acids. V lost 4 bases and J lost 7, with 16 bases in between. The CDR3 sequence: CASSYLAGINGELFF. The CDR3 DNA reads as TGTGCCAGCAGCTACCTAGCCGGAATTAACGGGGAGCTGTTTTTT.

V is TRBV27 and J is TRBJ1-2; possibly TRBD1 for D (6 bases). This CDR3 is built from 17 residues. Germline V lookup: CDR1 MNHEY, CDR2 SMNVEV (reference sequence). Trimming took off 0 bases at V and 4 bases at J, with 18 bases between the two ends. In nucleotides, the CDR3 is TGTGCCAGCAGTTTATCTATGAAACAGGGCACTCGCTATGGCTACACCTTC. Amino acids: CASSLSMKQGTRYGYTF.